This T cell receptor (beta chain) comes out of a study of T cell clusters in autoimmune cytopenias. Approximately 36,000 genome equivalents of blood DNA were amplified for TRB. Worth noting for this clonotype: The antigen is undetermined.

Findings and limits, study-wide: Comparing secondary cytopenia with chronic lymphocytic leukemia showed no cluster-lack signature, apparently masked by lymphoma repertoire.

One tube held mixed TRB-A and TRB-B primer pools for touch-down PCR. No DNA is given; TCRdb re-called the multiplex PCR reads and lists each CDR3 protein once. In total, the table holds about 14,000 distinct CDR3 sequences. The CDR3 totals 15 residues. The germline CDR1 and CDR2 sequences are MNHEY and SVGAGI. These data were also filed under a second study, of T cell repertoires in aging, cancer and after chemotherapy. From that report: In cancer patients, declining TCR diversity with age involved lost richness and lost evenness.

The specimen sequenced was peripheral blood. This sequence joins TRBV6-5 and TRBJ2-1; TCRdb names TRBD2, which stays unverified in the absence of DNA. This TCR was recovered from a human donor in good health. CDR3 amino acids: CASSSGLAGYNEQFF.